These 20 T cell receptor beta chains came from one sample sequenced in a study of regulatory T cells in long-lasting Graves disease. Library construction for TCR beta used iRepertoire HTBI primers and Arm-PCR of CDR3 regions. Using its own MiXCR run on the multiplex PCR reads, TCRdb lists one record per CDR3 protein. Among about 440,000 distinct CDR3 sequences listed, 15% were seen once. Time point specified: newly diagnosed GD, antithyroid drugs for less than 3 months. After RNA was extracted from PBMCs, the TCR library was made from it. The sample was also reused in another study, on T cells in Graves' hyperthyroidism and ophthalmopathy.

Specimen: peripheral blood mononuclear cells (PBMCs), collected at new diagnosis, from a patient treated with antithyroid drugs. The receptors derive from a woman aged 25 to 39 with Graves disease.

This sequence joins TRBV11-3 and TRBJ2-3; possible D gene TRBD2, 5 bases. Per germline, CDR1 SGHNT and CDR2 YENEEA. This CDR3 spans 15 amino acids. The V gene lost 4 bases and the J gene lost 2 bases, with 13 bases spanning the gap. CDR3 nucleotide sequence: TGTGCCAGCAGCTCACCAGCGGAGCCCACAGATACGCAGTATTTT. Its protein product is CASSSPAEPTDTQYF. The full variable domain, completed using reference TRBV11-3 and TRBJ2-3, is EAGVVQSPRYKIIEKKQPVAFWCNPISGHNTLYWYLQNLGQGPELLIRYENEEAVDDSQLPKDRFSAERLKGVDSTLKIQPAELGDSAVYLCASSSPAEPTDTQYFGPGTRLTVL.

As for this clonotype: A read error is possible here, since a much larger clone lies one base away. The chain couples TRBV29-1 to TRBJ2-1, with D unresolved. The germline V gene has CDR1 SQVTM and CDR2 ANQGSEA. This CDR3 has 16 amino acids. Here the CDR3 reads CNVEEWRRTDYNEQFF. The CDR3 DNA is TGCAACGTTGAAGAGTGGCGGCGGACCGACTACAATGAGCAGTTCTTC.

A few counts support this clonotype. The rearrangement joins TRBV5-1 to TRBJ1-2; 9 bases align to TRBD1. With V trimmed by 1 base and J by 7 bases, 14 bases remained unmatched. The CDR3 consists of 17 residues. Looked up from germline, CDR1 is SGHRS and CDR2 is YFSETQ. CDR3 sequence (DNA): TGCGCCAGCAGCTTGTCGCGGGACAGGGTATCTGAGGTTGGCTACACCTTC. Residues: CASSLSRDRVSEVGYTF.

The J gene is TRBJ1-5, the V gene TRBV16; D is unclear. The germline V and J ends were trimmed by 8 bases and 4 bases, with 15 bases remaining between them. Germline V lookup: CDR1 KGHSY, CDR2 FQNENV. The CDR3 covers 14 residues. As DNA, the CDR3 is TGTGCCAGCGAATCGGGTAGGAGTAATCAGCCCCAGCATTTT. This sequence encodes CASESGRSNQPQHF.

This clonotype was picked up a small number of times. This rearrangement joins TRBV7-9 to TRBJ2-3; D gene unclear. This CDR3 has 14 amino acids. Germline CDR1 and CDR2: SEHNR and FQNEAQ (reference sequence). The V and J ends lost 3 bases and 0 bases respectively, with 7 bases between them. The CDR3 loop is CASSLSLSTDTQYF. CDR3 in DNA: TGTGCCAGCAGCTTGTCCCTGAGCACAGATACGCAGTATTTT.

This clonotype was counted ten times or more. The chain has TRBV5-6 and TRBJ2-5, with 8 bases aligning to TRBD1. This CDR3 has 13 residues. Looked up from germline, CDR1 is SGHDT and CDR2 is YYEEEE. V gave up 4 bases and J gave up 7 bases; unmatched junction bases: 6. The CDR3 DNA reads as TGTGCCAGCAGCACCGGACAGGGTGGGACCCAGTACTTC. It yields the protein CASSTGQGGTQYF.

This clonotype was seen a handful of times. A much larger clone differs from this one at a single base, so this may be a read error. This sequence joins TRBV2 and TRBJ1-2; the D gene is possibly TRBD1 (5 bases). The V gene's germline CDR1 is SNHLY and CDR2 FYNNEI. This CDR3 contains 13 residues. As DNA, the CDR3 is TGTGCCGGCAGTGAACGGTTGGGGGATGGCTACACCTTC. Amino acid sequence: CAGSERLGDGYTF.

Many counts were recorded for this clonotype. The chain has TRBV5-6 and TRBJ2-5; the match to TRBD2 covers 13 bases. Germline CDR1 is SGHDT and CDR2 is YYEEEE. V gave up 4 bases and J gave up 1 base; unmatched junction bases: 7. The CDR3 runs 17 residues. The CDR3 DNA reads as TGTGCCAGCAGCCGATTCGGGACTAGCGGGGCCCAAGAGACCCAGTACTTC. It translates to CASSRFGTSGAQETQYF.

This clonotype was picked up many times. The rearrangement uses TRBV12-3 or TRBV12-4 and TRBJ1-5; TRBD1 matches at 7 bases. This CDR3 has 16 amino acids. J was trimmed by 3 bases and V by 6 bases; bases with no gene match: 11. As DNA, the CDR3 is TGTGCCAGCAGCGAGCCGACAGGGCGAATCAATCAGCCCCAGCATTTT. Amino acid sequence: CASSEPTGRINQPQHF.

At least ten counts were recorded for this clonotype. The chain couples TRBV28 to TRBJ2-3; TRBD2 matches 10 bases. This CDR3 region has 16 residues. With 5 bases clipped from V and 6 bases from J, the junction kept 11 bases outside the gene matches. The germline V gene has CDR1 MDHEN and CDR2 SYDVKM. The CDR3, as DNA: TGTGCCAGCAGTAGGGGGGGAGCGGGAGGGTTGGATACGCAGTATTTT. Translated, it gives CASSRGGAGGLDTQYF.

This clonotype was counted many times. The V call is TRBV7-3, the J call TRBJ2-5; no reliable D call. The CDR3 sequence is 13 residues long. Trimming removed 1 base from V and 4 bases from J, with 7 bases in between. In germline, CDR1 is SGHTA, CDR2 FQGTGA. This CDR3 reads CASSLNPGETQYF. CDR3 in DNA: TGTGCCAGCAGCTTAAATCCGGGAGAGACCCAGTACTTC.

Here the CDR3 DNA reads TGTGCCAGCCGGGAGGGGTTGACCTACAATGAGCAGTTCTTC. Its translation is CASREGLTYNEQFF. V gene TRBV19 combines with J gene TRBJ2-1; the match to TRBD2 covers 8 bases. The CDR3 runs to 14 residues. Germline V gives CDR1 LNHDA, CDR2 SQIVND (reference sequence). Losses at the gene ends were 9 bases for V and 2 bases for J; bases not matched to a gene: 6.

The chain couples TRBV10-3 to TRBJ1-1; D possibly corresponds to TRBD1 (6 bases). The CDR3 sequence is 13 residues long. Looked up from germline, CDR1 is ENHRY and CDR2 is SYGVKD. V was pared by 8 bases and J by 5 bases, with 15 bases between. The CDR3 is CAIVPGAGTEAFF. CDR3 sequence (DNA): TGTGCCATCGTTCCGGGGGCGGGGACTGAAGCTTTCTTT.

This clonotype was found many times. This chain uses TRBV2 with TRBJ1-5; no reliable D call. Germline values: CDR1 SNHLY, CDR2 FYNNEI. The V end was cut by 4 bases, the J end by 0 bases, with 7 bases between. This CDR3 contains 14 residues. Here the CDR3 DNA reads TGTGCCAGCAGTGCAGGTGATAGCAATCAGCCCCAGCATTTT. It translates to CASSAGDSNQPQHF.

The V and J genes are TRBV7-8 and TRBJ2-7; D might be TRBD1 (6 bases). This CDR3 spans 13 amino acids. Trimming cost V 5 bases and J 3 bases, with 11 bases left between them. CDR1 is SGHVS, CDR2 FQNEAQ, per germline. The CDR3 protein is CASSANRVYEQYF. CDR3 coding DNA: TGTGCCAGCAGCGCCAACAGGGTCTACGAGCAGTACTTC.

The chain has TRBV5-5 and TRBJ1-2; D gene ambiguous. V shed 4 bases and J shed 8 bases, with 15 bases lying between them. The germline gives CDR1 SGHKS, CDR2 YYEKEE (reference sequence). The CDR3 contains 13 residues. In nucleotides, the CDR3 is TGTGCCAGCAGCCACGAAGTCCTGCGCGGCTACACCTTC. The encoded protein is CASSHEVLRGYTF.

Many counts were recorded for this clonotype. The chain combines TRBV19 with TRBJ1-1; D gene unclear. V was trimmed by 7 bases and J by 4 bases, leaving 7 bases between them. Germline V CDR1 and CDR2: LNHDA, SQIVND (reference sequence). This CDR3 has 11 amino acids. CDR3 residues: CASTVGTEAFF. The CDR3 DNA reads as TGTGCCAGTACAGTAGGCACTGAAGCTTTCTTT.

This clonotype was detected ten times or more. The CDR3 spells CASSQGTGGLGMSEKLFF. The CDR3 region has the DNA TGTGCCAGCAGCCAAGGGACAGGGGGACTAGGAATGTCGGAGAAACTGTTTTTT. The J gene is TRBJ1-4, the V gene TRBV3-1; 10 bases are a match to TRBD1. Looked up from germline, CDR1 is LGHDT and CDR2 is YNNKEL (reference sequence). Unmatched junction bases numbered 16, after V lost 1 base and J lost 11 bases. This CDR3 is 18 amino acids long.

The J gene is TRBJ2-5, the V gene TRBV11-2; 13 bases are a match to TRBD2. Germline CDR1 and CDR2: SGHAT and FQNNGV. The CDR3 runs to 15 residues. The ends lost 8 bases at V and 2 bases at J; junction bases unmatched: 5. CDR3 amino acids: CASRTSGSEQETQYF. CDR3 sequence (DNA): TGTGCCAGCCGGACTAGCGGGAGTGAACAAGAGACCCAGTACTTC.

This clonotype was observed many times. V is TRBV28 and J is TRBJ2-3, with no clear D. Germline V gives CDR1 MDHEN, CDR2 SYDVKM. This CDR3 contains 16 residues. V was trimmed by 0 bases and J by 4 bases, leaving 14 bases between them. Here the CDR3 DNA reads TGTGCCAGCAGTTTATGGGCCAGTCCCGTGGCAGATACGCAGTATTTT. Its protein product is CASSLWASPVADTQYF.